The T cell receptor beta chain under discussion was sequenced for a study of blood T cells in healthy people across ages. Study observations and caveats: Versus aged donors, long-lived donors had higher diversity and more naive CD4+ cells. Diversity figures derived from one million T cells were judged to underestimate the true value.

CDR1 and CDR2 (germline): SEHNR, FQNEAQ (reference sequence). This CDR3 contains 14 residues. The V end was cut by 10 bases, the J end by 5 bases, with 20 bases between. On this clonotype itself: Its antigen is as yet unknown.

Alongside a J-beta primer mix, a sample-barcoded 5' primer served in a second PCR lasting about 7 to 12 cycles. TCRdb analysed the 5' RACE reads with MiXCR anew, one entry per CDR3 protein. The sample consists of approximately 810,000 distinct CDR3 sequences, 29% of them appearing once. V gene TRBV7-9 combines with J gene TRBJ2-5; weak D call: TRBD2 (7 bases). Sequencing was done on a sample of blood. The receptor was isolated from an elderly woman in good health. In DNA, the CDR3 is TGTGCCACTACATCACAGGGAGGGGGGGAGACCCAGTACTTC. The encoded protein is CATTSQGGGETQYF.